A selection of T cell receptor beta chains follows, all from one sample in a study of blood T cell repertoires in COVID-19. The repertoire was sequenced with immunoSEQ multiplex PCR; TCRdb's copy has only in-frame clones and lacks some. There are hundreds of thousands of clones in the sample; roughly 87% occur only once, and around 6.9% lies in the top ten. Sequencing input: peripheral blood. These receptors were taken from a man in his fifties or sixties who had recovered from COVID-19. The CDR3 runs from the conserved cysteine through the conserved F or W. A D gene is named only where the DNA matches it firmly. Rows may omit the clone size; those that give it use once, few, many or a size class.

abundance,j_gene,d_gene,v_gene,CDR3nt,CDR3aa
-,TRBJ1-1,-,TRBV28,TGTGCCAGCAGTTTATCCGGCGCGGGGACTGAAGCTTTCTTT,CASSLSGAGTEAFF
-,TRBJ1-5,TRBD1,TRBV18,TGTGCCAGCTCACCAGACAGGGGAGGAAATCAGCCCCAGCATTTT,CASSPDRGGNQPQHF
-,TRBJ1-4,TRBD1,TRBV5-1,TGCGCCAGCGGCGACAGGGGTGCAACTAATGAAAAACTGTTTTTT,CASGDRGATNEKLFF
-,TRBJ1-5,-,TRBV7-8,TGTGCCAGCAGCTCCGGGACACCTTATAGCAATCAGCCCCAGCATTTT,CASSSGTPYSNQPQHF
once,TRBJ2-3,TRBD2,TRBV9,TGTGCCAGCAGCGTTACAGTGGGGGGGACTAGCGGAAATACGCAGTATTTT,CASSVTVGGTSGNTQYF
-,TRBJ2-1,-,TRBV3-1/TRBV3-2,TGTGCCAGCAGCCAGTACTCTCTAGGAGACAATGAGCAGTTCTTC,CASSQYSLGDNEQFF
-,TRBJ1-6,-,TRBV19,TGTGCCAGTAGTATGGCCAGAGGGGGAATTTCACCCCTCCACTTT,CASSMARGGISPLHF
-,TRBJ2-7,-,TRBV12-5,TGTGCTAGTGGTTTGGTACTCGGAAGGGGGGGCGAGCAGTACTTC,CASGLVLGRGGEQYF
-,TRBJ1-5,TRBD1,TRBV27,TGTGCCAGCAGAAAGACAGGGCCCTTAAAAGATCAGCCCCAGCATTTT,CASRKTGPLKDQPQHF
-,TRBJ1-2,-,TRBV20-1,TGCAGTGCTAGACAGAACTATGGCTACACCTTC,CSARQNYGYTF
-,TRBJ2-2,-,TRBV2,TGTGCCAGCACCCGAGTACGCGCGAACACCGGGGAGCTGTTTTTT,CASTRVRANTGELFF
-,TRBJ2-1,-,TRBV11-1,TGTGCCAGCAGCTTAAGAGTAAATGAGCAGTTCTTC,CASSLRVNEQFF
-,TRBJ1-5,-,TRBV12-3/TRBV12-4,TGTGCCAGCAGTTTGGTCAGGCAGCCCCAGCATTTT,CASSLVRQPQHF
-,TRBJ1-6,-,TRBV9,TGTGCCAGCGGACCCGTGGGAGGAGCCCTCCACTTT,CASGPVGGALHF
-,TRBJ1-4,-,TRBV7-8,TGTGCCAGCAGCTCCCGTGAAAAACTGTTTTTT,CASSSREKLFF
-,TRBJ2-3,TRBD1,TRBV2,TGTGCCAGCACCAGGGACAGGGCCTCAGATACGCAGTATTTT,CASTRDRASDTQYF
-,TRBJ2-5,-,TRBV21-1,TGTGCCAGCAGCAAAGACGAACAGCTAGAGACCCAGTACTTC,CASSKDEQLETQYF
-,TRBJ1-3,TRBD1,TRBV5-6,TGTGCCAGCAGCTTGGTGGACAGGGGGAGTTTATCTATGAGAAACACCATATATTTT,CASSLVDRGSLSMRNTIYF
-,TRBJ1-3,TRBD1,TRBV5-1,TGCGCCAGCAGCCTCGGACAGGCGTCCTCTGGAAACACCATATATTTT,CASSLGQASSGNTIYF
-,TRBJ2-5,TRBD2,TRBV6-5,TGTGCCAGCAGTTACGTCCGGGGGGGCCCCGAGACCCAGTACTTC,CASSYVRGGPETQYF
-,TRBJ2-2,-,TRBV6-5,TGTGCCAGCAGTTCCTTTGATTATGCTAGCCTCCTAGAGCTGTTTTTT,CASSSFDYASLLELFF
-,TRBJ1-6,TRBD1,TRBV18,TGTGCCAGCTCACCGGGACAGAGATATAATTCACCCCTCCACTTT,CASSPGQRYNSPLHF
-,TRBJ2-3,-,TRBV10-1,TGCGCCAGCAGTGAGTCATCTTTCACAGATACGCAGTATTTT,CASSESSFTDTQYF
-,TRBJ2-2,-,TRBV19,TGTGCCAGTCGAGGCCAGACGAACACTGGGGAGCTGTTTTTT,CASRGQTNTGELFF
few,TRBJ2-3,TRBD1,TRBV12-3/TRBV12-4,TGTGCCAGCAGTTTAGTGACAGGGGATACGCAGTATTTT,CASSLVTGDTQYF
-,TRBJ2-3,-,TRBV18,TGTGCCAGCTCAACTAGCACAGATACGCAGTATTTT,CASSTSTDTQYF
-,TRBJ1-2,TRBD1,TRBV28,TGTGCCAGCCGGACAGGGACTTTGGACTATGGCTACACCTTC,CASRTGTLDYGYTF
once,TRBJ1-1,-,TRBV9,TGTGCCAGCAGCTCGAGCCGAGGGGGGAACACTGAAGCTTTCTTT,CASSSSRGGNTEAFF
once,TRBJ1-5,-,TRBV4-1,TGCGCCAGCAGCCAGTATCCCTTGGCTAGCAATCAGCCCCAGCATTTT,CASSQYPLASNQPQHF
-,TRBJ2-7,TRBD1,TRBV2,TGTGCCAGCAAACCTGAGACAGGGCAATCCTACGAGCAGTACTTC,CASKPETGQSYEQYF
-,TRBJ1-3,-,TRBV7-2,TGTGCCAGCAGCTACAGTGGGAGCTCTGGAAACACCATATATTTT,CASSYSGSSGNTIYF
-,TRBJ1-5,-,TRBV19,TGTGCCGTTGGACGGCGCGGGGGTCAGCCCCAGCATTTT,CAVGRRGGQPQHF
-,TRBJ2-5,TRBD1,TRBV11-2,TGTGCCAGCAGCCCCAGGACAGGGGAGAACCAAGAGACCCAGTACTTC,CASSPRTGENQETQYF
-,TRBJ1-2,-,TRBV29-1,TGCAGCATTCGACAGGTCTATGGCTACACCTTC,CSIRQVYGYTF
once,TRBJ1-2,-,TRBV6-1,TGTGCCAGCAGTGAAGGGGCATCTAACTATGGCTACACCTTC,CASSEGASNYGYTF
-,TRBJ2-3,TRBD2,TRBV10-3,TGTGCCATCAGTCCGTCATCGGGGGGGCCAGGGACAGATACGCAGTATTTT,CAISPSSGGPGTDTQYF
-,TRBJ1-4,-,TRBV12-5,TGTGCTAGTGGTTTGGTACGTTTGGAAGCGACCCTGCAGACTAATGAAAAACTGTTTTTT,CASGLVRLEATLQTNEKLFF
-,TRBJ1-4,TRBD1,TRBV18,TGTGCCAGCTCACTTTTCCAGGGGGAAGATAATGAAAAACTGTTTTTT,CASSLFQGEDNEKLFF
-,TRBJ2-2,-,TRBV7-8,TGTGCCAGCAGCTCCGGACAGAGCTCCGGGGAGCTGTTTTTT,CASSSGQSSGELFF
once,TRBJ2-3,TRBD1,TRBV29-1,TGCAGCGTTGCCAGGGGGGATACGCAGTATTTT,CSVARGDTQYF
-,TRBJ2-7,-,TRBV7-2,TGTGCCAGCAGACCACAGGGCTGGGAGCAGTACTTC,CASRPQGWEQYF
-,TRBJ1-1,-,TRBV6-1,TGTGCCAGCAGTGAAGCGTTATTTGGCAGAACGAACACTGAAGCTTTCTTT,CASSEALFGRTNTEAFF
few,TRBJ1-2,-,TRBV28,TGTGCCAGCAGTACGAGCACGGGTGGCTACACCTTC,CASSTSTGGYTF
-,TRBJ1-1,TRBD1,TRBV27,TGTGCCAGCAAATCCACAGGGGGTGCAGGAGCTTTCTTT,CASKSTGGAGAFF
-,TRBJ1-4,-,TRBV6-5,TGTGCCAGCACCAGAACAGGGTTAAAGAATGAAAAACTGTTTTTT,CASTRTGLKNEKLFF
-,TRBJ1-5,-,TRBV6-5,TGTGCCAGCCGAGGGTCGAACAATCAGCCCCAGCATTTT,CASRGSNNQPQHF
-,TRBJ1-5,TRBD1,TRBV19,TGTGCCAGTAGTAGGACAGGGTATATTCAGCCCCAGCATTTT,CASSRTGYIQPQHF
once,TRBJ2-2,-,TRBV3-1/TRBV3-2,TGTGCCAGCAGCCAAGAGGTGGCGGTGGGCACCGGGGAGCTGTTTTTT,CASSQEVAVGTGELFF
-,TRBJ1-1,-,TRBV3-1/TRBV3-2,TGTGCCAGCAGCCTAAATTATCCGTCGGGCACTGAAGCTTTCTTT,CASSLNYPSGTEAFF
-,TRBJ2-5,TRBD1,TRBV7-9,TGTGCCAGCAGCAGTCCAGGGGGCATGCGGCAAGAGACCCAGTACTTC,CASSSPGGMRQETQYF
once,TRBJ1-1,TRBD1,TRBV6-5,TGTGCCAGCAGATCCGGGGACAGGCCCTCTGAAGCTTTCTTT,CASRSGDRPSEAFF
-,TRBJ2-2,-,TRBV11-3,TGTGCCAGCGCCTTTGGAGGGACCGGGGAGCTGTTTTTT,CASAFGGTGELFF
-,TRBJ1-5,TRBD1,TRBV18,TGTGCCAGCTCACCGACAGGGGGCGGATATAGCAATCAGCCCCAGCATTTT,CASSPTGGGYSNQPQHF
few,TRBJ1-3,-,TRBV7-9,TGTGCCACCAATAAAGCGGGCACCTCTGGAAACACCATATATTTT,CATNKAGTSGNTIYF
-,TRBJ1-3,TRBD1,TRBV6-1,TGTGCCAGCAGTGACAGGGGGCAAGGAAACACCATATATTTT,CASSDRGQGNTIYF
-,TRBJ1-5,TRBD1,TRBV19,TGTGCCAGTAGTATAGAAGTCGGGACAGGGGGCAATCAGCCCCAGCATTTT,CASSIEVGTGGNQPQHF
-,TRBJ1-1,-,TRBV6-5,TGTGCCAGCGGCTCGAAACCTTTGAACACTGAAGCTTTCTTT,CASGSKPLNTEAFF
-,TRBJ2-7,TRBD2,TRBV6-2/TRBV6-3,TGTGCCAGCAGTTACATCTTAGCGGGGCGCTACGAGCAGTACTTC,CASSYILAGRYEQYF
once,TRBJ2-5,TRBD2,TRBV28,TGTGCCAGCAGTCTTCAAGGACTAGCTGCAGGGACCCAGTACTTC,CASSLQGLAAGTQYF
-,TRBJ1-4,-,TRBV7-9,TGTGCCAGCAGCCGCGCGGGGCAGGGCCTAGAAGAAAAACTGTTTTTT,CASSRAGQGLEEKLFF